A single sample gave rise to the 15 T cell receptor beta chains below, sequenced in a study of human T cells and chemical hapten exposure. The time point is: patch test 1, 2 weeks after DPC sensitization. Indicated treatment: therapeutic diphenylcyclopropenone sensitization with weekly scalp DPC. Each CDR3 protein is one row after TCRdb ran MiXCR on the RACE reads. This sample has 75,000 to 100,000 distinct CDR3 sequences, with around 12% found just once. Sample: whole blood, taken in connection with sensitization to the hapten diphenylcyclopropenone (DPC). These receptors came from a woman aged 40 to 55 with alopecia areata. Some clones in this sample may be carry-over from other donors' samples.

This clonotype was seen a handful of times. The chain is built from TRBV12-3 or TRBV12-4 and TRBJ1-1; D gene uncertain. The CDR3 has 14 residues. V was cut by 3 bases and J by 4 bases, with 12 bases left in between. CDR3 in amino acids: CASSFNLKGTEAFF. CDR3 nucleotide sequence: TGTGCCAGCAGTTTTAATCTGAAAGGCACTGAAGCTTTCTTT.

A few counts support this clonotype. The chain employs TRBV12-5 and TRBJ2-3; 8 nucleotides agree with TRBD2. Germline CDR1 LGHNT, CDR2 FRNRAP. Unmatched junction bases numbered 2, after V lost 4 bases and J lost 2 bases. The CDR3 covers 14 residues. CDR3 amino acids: CASGSGLATDTQYF. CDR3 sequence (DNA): TGTGCTAGTGGTTCAGGACTAGCCACAGATACGCAGTATTTT.

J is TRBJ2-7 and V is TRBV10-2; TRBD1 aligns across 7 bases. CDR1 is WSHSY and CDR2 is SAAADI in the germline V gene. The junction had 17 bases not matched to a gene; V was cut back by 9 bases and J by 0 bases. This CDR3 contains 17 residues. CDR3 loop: CASKGDRAHSSSYEQYF. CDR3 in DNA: TGCGCCAGTAAGGGCGACAGGGCGCACTCAAGCTCCTACGAGCAGTACTTC.

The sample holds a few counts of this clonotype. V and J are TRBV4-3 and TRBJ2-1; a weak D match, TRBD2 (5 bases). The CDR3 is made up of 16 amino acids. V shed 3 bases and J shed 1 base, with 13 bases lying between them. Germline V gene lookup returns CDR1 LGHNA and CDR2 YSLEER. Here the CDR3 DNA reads TGCGCCAGCAGCCAGGCCCTTCGGGGATCCTACAATGAGCAGTTCTTC. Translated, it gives CASSQALRGSYNEQFF.

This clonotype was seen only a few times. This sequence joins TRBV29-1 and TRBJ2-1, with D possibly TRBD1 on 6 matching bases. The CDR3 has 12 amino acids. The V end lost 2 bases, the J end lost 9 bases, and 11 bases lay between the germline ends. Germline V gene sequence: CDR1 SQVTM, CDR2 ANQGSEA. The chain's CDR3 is CSVERGSGEQFF. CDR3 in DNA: TGCAGCGTTGAAAGGGGGAGCGGTGAGCAGTTCTTC.

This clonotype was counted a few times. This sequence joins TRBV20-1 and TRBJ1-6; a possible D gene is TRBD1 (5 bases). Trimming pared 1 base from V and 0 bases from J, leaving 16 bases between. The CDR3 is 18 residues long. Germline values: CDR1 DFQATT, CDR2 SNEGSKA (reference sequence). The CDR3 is CSARGGGWESSYNSPLHF. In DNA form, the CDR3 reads TGCAGTGCTAGAGGGGGGGGATGGGAGAGCTCCTATAATTCACCCCTCCACTTT.

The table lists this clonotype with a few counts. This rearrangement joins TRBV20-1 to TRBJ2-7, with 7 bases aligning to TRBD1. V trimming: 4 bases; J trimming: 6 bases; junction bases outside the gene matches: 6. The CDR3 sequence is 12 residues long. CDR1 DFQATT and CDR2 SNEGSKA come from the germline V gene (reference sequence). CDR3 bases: TGCAGTGCTACCAGGGGGAGAGGCGAGCAGTACTTC. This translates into CSATRGRGEQYF.

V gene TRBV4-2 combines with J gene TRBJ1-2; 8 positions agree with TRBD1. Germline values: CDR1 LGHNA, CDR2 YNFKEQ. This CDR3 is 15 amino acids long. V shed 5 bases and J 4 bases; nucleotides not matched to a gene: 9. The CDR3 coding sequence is TGTGCCAGCAGCGGCGGGGCAGGGGGCTCCTATGGCTACACCTTC. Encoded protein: CASSGGAGGSYGYTF.

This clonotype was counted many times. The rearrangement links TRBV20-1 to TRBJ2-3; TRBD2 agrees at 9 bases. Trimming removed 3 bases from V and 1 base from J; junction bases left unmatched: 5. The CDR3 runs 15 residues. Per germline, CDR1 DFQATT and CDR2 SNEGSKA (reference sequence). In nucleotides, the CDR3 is TGCAGTGCTAGGGCACTAGCGGGCCGCACAGATACGCAGTATTTT. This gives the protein CSARALAGRTDTQYF.

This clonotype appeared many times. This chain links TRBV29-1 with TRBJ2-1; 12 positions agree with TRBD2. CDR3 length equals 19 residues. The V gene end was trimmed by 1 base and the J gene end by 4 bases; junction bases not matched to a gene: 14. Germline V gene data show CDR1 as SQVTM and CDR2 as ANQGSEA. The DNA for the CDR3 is TGCAGCGTTGAAGGGACTAGCGGGACCTCCCAACTCAATTACAATGAGCAGTTCTTC. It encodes CSVEGTSGTSQLNYNEQFF.

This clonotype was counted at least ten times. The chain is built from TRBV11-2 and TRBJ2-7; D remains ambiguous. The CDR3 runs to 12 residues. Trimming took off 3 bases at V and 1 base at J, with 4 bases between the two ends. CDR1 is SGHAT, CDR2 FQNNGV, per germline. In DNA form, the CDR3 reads TGTGCCAGCAGCTTTTCGTCCTACGAGCAGTACTTC. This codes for CASSFSSYEQYF.

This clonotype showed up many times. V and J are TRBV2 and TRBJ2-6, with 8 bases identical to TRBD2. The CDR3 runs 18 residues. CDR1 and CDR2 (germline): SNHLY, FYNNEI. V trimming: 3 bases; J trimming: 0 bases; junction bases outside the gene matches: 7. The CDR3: CASSEVSGTSSGANVLTF. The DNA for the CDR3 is TGTGCCAGCAGTGAGGTTAGCGGGACCAGCTCTGGGGCCAACGTCCTGACTTTC.

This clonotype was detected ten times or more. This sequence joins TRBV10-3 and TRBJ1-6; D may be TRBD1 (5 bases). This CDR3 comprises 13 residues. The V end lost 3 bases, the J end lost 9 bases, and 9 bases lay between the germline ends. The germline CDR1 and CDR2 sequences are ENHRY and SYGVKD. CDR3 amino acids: CAISDQGASPLHF. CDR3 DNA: TGTGCCATCAGTGACCAGGGTGCTTCACCCCTCCACTTT.

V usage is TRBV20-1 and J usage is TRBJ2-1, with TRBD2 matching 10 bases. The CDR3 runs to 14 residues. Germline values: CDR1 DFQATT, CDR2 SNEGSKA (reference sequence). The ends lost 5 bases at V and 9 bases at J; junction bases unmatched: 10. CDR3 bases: TGCAGTGCTGCTAGCGGGAGAGTTAACATTGAGCAGTTCTTC. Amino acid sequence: CSAASGRVNIEQFF.

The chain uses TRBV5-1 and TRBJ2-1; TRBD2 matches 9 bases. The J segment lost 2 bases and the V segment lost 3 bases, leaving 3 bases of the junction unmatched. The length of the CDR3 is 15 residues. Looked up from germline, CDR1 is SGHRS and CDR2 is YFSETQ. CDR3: CASSSASGTYNEQFF. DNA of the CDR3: TGCGCCAGCAGCTCCGCTAGCGGGACCTACAATGAGCAGTTCTTC.